One sample yielded the 2 T cell receptor beta chains listed below, sequenced in a study of response to subunit inactivated influenza vaccine. MiXCR was run by TCRdb on the RT-PCR reads, yielding one entry per CDR3 protein. Of 150,000 to 200,000 distinct CDR3 sequences listed, nearly 9.5% are singletons. Sequencing was performed on non-naive T cells sorted from PBMCs, taken on the day of vaccination. The origin of the receptors is a man aged 45-65 years who received an inactivated influenza vaccine.

This clonotype is medium-sized (0.01 to 0.1%). The chain links TRBV4-1 to TRBJ1-3; perhaps TRBD1 as D (5 bases). The length of the CDR3 is 15 residues. Trimming removed 0 bases at V and 2 bases at J, with 8 bases between. Per the germline V gene, CDR1 is MGHRA and CDR2 is YSYEKL. CDR3 residues: CASSQDGGAGNTIYF. For the CDR3, the DNA is TGCGCCAGCAGCCAAGATGGAGGGGCTGGAAACACCATATATTTT.

The J gene is TRBJ2-1, the V gene TRBV11-2; tentatively, D is TRBD1 (5 bases). The CDR3 covers 13 residues. V lost 4 bases and J lost 13, with 17 bases in between. Germline V CDR1 and CDR2: SGHAT, FQNNGV. CDR3 sequence: CASSSPQGLRQFF. Written as DNA, the CDR3 is TGTGCCAGCAGCTCCCCCCAGGGCCTTCGACAGTTCTTC.